The subject of this entry is one T cell receptor (beta chain). The sample belongs to a study of identical twins. In germline, CDR1 is MGHRA, CDR2 YSYEKL. This CDR3 region has 22 residues. V shed 0 bases and J 5 bases; nucleotides not matched to a gene: 22. TCRdb re-called the 5' RACE reads through MiXCR, storing one row per CDR3 protein. The sample lists 250,000 or so distinct CDR3 sequences, about 8% seen once, with less than 4% in the top ten. Every one of the donors was a healthy Caucasian. These data were likewise used in another study, on yellow fever vaccine responses in identical twins.

The sample comprised CD8+ T cells sorted from blood. This chain uses TRBV4-1 with TRBJ2-2, with TRBD2 identical over 9 bases. The source is a woman under 30 in good health. The CDR3 reads CASSQDLFQGTAGGLGTGELFF. CDR3 in DNA: TGCGCCAGCAGCCAAGATCTCTTCCAGGGTACAGCGGGAGGCCTTGGAACCGGGGAGCTGTTTTTT.